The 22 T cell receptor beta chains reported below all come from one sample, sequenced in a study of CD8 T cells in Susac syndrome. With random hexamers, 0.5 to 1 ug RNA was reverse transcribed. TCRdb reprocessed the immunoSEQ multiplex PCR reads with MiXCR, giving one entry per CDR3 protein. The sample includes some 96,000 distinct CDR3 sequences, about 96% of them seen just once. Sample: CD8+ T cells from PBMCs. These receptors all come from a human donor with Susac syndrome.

CDR3 DNA sequence: TGTGCCAGCAGCTTCGGTAGCGCAGATACGCAGTATTTT. Protein product: CASSFGSADTQYF. V gene TRBV7-9 combines with J gene TRBJ2-3; tentatively, D is TRBD2 (5 bases). The germline V gene has CDR1 SEHNR and CDR2 FQNEAQ (reference sequence). The V end was cut by 3 bases, the J end by 4 bases, with 8 bases between. This CDR3 contains 13 residues.

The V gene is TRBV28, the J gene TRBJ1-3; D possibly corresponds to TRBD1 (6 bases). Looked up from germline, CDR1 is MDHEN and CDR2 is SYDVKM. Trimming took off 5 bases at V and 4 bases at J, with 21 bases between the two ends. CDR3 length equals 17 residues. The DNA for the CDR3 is TGTGCCAGCAGTGCCCAACAGGGCATCTCGACCGGAAACACCATATATTTT. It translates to CASSAQQGISTGNTIYF. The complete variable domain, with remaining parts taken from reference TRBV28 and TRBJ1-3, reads DVKVTQSSRYLVKRTGEKVFLECVQDMDHENMFWYRQDPGLGLRLIYFSYDVKMKEKGDIPEGYSVSREKKERFSLILESASTNQTSMYLCASSAQQGISTGNTIYFGEGSWLTVV.

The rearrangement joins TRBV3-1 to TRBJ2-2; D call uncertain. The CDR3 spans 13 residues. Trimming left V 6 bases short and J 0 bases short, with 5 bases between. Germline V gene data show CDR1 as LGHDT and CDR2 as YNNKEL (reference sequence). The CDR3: CASRFTNTGELFF. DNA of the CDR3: TGTGCCAGCAGATTTACGAACACCGGGGAGCTGTTTTTT.

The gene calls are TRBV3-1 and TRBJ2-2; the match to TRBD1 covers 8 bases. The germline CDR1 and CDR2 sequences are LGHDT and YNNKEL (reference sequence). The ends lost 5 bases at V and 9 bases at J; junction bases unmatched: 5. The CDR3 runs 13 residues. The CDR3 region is CASSFTGGRELFF. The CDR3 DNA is TGTGCCAGCAGCTTTACAGGGGGAAGGGAGCTGTTTTTT.

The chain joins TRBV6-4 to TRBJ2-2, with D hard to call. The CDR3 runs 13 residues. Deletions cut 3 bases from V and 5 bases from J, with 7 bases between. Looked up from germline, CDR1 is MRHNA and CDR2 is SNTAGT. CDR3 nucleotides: TGTGCCAGCAGTGATGTCCCGACCGGGGAGCTGTTTTTT. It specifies CASSDVPTGELFF.

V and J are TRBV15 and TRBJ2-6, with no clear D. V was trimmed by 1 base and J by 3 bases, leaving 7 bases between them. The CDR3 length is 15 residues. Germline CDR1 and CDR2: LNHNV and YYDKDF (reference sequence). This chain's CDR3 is CATSRATDGANVLTF. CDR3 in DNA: TGTGCCACCAGCAGAGCTACGGATGGGGCCAACGTCCTGACTTTC.

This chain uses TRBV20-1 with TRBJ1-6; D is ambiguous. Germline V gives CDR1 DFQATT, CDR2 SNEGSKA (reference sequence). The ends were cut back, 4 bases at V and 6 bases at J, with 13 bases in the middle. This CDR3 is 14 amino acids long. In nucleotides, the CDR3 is TGCAGTGCTACCGACCCGGGAATTAATTCACCCCTCCACTTT. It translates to CSATDPGINSPLHF.

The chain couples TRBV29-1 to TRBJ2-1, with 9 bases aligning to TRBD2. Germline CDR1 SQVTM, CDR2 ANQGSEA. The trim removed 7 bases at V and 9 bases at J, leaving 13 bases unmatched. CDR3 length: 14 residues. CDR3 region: CSAEGSGSLIEQFF. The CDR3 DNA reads TGCAGCGCCGAGGGTAGCGGGAGTCTGATTGAGCAGTTCTTC.

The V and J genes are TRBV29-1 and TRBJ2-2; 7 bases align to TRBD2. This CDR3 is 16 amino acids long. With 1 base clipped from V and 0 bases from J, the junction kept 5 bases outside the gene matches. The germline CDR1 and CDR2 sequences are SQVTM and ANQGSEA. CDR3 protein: CSVEASGNANTGELFF. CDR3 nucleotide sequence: TGCAGCGTTGAAGCTAGCGGCAATGCGAACACCGGGGAGCTGTTTTTT.

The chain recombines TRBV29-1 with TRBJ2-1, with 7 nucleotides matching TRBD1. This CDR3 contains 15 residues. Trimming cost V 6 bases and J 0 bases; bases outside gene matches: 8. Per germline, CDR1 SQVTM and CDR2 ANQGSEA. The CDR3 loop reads CSVTPDRVSYNEQFF. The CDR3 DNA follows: TGCAGCGTAACACCCGACAGGGTCTCCTACAATGAGCAGTTCTTC.

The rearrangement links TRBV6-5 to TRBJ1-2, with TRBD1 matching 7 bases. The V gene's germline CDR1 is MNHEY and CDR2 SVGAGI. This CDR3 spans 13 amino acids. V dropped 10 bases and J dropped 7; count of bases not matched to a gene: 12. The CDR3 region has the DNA TGTGCCACCACAGGGGACTTGCTATTTGGCTACACCTTC. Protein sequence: CATTGDLLFGYTF.

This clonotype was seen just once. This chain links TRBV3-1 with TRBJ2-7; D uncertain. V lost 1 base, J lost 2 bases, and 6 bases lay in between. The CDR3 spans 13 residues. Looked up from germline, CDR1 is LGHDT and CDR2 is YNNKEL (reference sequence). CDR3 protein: CASSQGAAYEQYF. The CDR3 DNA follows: TGTGCCAGCAGCCAAGGGGCAGCCTACGAGCAGTACTTC.

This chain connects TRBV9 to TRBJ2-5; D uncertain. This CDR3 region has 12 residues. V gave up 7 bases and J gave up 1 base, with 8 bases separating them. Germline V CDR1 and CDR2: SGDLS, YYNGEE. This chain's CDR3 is CASSSTQETQYF. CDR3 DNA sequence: TGTGCCAGCTCATCCACCCAAGAGACCCAGTACTTC.

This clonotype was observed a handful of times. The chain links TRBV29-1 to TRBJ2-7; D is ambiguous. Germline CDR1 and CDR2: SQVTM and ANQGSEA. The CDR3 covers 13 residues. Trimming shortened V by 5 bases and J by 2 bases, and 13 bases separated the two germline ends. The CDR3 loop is CSVFAPATYEQYF. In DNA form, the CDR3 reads TGCAGCGTTTTTGCCCCAGCTACCTACGAGCAGTACTTC.

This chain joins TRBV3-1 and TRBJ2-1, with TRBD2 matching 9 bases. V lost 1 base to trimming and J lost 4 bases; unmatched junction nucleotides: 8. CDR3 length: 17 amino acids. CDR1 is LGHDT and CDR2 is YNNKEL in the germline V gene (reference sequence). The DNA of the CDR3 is TGTGCCAGCAGCCAAGCTCGCTCAGCGGGGGGATACAATGAGCAGTTCTTC. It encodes CASSQARSAGGYNEQFF.

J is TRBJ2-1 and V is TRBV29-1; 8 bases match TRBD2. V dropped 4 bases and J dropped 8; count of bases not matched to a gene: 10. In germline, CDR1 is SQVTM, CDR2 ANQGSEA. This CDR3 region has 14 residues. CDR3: CSVVGLAGLDEQFF. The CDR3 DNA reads TGCAGCGTTGTAGGCCTAGCGGGTCTAGATGAGCAGTTCTTC.

CDR3 nucleotides: TGCAGCGTTGCTGAAAGCGAGACTTACGAGCAGTACTTC. This translates into CSVAESETYEQYF. The gene calls are TRBV29-1 and TRBJ2-7; no definite D call. CDR1 is SQVTM, CDR2 ANQGSEA, per germline. Trimming cost V 4 bases and J 4 bases, with 14 bases left between them. CDR3 length equals 13 residues.

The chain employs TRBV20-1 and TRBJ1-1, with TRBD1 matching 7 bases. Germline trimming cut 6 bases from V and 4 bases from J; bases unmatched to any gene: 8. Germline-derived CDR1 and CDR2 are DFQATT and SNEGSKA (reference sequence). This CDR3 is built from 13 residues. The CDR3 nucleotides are TGCAGTGCGCCTGCTCAGGGGGGCACTGAAGCTTTCTTT. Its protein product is CSAPAQGGTEAFF.

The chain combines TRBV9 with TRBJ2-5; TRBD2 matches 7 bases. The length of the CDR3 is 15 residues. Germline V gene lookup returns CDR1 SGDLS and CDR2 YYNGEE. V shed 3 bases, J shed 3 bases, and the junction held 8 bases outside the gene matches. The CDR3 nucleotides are TGTGCCAGCAGCGCCAGGACTAGTCGAGAAGAGACCCAGTACTTC. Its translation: CASSARTSREETQYF.

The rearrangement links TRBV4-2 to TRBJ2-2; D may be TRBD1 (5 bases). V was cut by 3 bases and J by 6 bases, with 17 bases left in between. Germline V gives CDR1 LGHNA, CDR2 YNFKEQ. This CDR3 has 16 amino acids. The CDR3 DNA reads TGTGCCAGCAGCCAGACAGCTCCGGCCCACCCCGGGGAGCTGTTTTTT. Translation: CASSQTAPAHPGELFF.

In DNA, the CDR3 is TGCAGTGCTCTGAAATCTAGCGGGGCCCCCTACGAGCAGTACTTC. Translating it yields CSALKSSGAPYEQYF. The chain links TRBV20-1 to TRBJ2-7; 9 nucleotides agree with TRBD2. V was pared by 5 bases and J by 2 bases, with 10 bases of the junction left unmatched. Germline assignment: CDR1 DFQATT and CDR2 SNEGSKA (reference sequence). The CDR3 covers 15 residues.

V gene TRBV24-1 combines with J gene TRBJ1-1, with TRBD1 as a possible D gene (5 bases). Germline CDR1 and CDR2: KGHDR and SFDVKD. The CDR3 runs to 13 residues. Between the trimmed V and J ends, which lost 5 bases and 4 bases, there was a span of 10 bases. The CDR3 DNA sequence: TGTGCCACCAGTGCGGGGGGAGGCACTGAAGCTTTCTTT. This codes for CATSAGGGTEAFF.